The T cell receptor beta chain described here comes from a study of post-analysis software for immune sequencing data. As for the study in general: Patients had relapsing-remitting, secondary progressive or progressive-relapsing multiple sclerosis; some lacked subtype. Findings and caveats of the study: Controls' normalized Chao1 diversity significantly exceeded that of multiple sclerosis patients. Strong co-clustering by F measure was seen for same-batch samples. Patients had higher frequencies than controls of a handful of TRBV segments, including TRBV5-6, TRBV5-1 and TRBV20-1.

About this clonotype: As yet, its antigen is unknown.

cDNA libraries for TCR beta contained unique molecular identifiers. A population of about 1 to 11 million T cells gave rise to about half a million cDNA molecules. TCRdb itself ran the PCR reads through MiXCR, one entry per CDR3 protein. The table includes roughly 800,000 distinct CDR3 sequences, roughly 27% detected once. The CDR3 totals 11 residues. From germline, CDR1 is SQVTM and CDR2 ANQGSEA. V lost 5 bases, J lost 8 bases, and 12 bases lay in between. This chain joins TRBV29-1 and TRBJ1-2; TRBD1 is a possible D gene (6 bases). Input material: blood. This sequence was found in a girl aged 10-17 years with multiple sclerosis. The CDR3 spells CSVQGSDGYTF. CDR3 nucleotides: TGCAGCGTTCAGGGGTCGGACGGCTACACCTTC.